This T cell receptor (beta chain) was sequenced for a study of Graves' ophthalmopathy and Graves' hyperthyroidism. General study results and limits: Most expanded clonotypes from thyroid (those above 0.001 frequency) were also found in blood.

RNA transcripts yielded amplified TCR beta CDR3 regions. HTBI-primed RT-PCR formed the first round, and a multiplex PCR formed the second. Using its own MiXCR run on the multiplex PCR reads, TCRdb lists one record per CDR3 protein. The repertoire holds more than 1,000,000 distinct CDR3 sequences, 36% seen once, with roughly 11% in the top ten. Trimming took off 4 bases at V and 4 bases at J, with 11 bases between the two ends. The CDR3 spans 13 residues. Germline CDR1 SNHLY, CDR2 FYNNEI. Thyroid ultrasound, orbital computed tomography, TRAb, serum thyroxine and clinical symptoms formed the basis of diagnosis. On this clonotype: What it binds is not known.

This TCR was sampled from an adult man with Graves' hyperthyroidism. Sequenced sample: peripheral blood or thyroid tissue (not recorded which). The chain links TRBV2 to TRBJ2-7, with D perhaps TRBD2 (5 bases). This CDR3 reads CASSAGINYEQYF. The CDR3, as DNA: TGTGCCAGCAGTGCGGGAATTAATTACGAGCAGTACTTC.